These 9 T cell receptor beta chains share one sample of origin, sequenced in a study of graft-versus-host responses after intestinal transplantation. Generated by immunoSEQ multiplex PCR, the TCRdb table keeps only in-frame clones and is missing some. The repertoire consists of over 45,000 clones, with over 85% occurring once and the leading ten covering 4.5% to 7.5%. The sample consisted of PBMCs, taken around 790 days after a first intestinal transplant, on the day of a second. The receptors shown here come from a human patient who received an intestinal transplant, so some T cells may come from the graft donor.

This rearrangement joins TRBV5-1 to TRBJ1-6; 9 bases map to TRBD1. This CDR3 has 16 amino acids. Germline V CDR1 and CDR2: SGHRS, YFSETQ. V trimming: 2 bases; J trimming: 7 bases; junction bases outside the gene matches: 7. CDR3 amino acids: CASSFARDRANSPLHF. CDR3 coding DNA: TGCGCCAGCAGCTTTGCACGGGACAGGGCCAATTCACCCCTCCACTTT.

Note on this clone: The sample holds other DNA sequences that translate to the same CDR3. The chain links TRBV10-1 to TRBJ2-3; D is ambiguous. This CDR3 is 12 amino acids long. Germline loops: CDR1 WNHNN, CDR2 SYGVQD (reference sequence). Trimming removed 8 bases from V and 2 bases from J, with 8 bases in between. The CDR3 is CASSPNTDTQYF. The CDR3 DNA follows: TGCGCCAGCTCACCTAACACAGATACGCAGTATTTT.

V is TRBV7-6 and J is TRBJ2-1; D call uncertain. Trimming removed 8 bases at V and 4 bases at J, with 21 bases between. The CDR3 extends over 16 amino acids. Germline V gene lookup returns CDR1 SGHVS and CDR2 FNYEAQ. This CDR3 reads CASPPLPRAIYNEQFF. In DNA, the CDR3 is TGTGCCAGCCCCCCCCTTCCTAGGGCTATTTACAATGAGCAGTTCTTC.

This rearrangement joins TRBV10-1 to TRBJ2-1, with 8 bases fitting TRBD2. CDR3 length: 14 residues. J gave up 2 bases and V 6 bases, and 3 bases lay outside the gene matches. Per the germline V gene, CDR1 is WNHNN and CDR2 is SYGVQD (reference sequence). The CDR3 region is CASSFSGTYNEQFF. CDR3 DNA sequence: TGCGCCAGCAGCTTTAGCGGGACCTACAATGAGCAGTTCTTC.

The CDR3 nucleotides are TGTGCCAGTAAAAAGGTGGTGCCTCCCTACGAGCAGTACTTC. It specifies CASKKVVPPYEQYF. The chain has TRBV28 and TRBJ2-7; D is ambiguous. CDR3 length: 14 residues. CDR1 and CDR2 from the germline V gene are MDHEN and SYDVKM. V shed 9 bases and J shed 2 bases, with 17 bases lying between them. Full variable domain (missing parts from reference TRBV28 and TRBJ2-7): DVKVTQSSRYLVKRTGEKVFLECVQDMDHENMFWYRQDPGLGLRLIYFSYDVKMKEKGDIPEGYSVSREKKERFSLILESASTNQTSMYLCASKKVVPPYEQYFGPGTRLTVT.

The chain's CDR3 is CASSIDRGGEQFF. Here the CDR3 DNA reads TGTGCCAGTAGTATAGACAGGGGAGGTGAGCAGTTCTTC. The V gene is TRBV19, the J gene TRBJ2-1; D may correspond to TRBD1 or TRBD2 (6 bases each). Germline CDR1 and CDR2: LNHDA and SQIVND (reference sequence). The ends were cut back, 0 bases at V and 9 bases at J, with 9 bases in the middle. The CDR3 has 13 residues.

In DNA form, the CDR3 reads TGTGCCTGGAGTGAGGGAAGGGATCAGCCCCAGCATTTT. The encoded protein is CAWSEGRDQPQHF. The V and J genes are TRBV30 and TRBJ1-5; D is undetermined. The CDR3 is 13 residues long. With 1 base removed from V and 5 bases from J, the gap between germline ends came to 9 bases. Germline-derived CDR1 and CDR2 are GTSNPN and SVGIG (reference sequence).

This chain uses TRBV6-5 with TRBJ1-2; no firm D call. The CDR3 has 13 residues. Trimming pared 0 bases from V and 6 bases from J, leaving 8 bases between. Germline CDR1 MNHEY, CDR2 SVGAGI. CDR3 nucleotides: TGTGCCAGCAGTTACTCCCCCCACGATGGCTACACCTTC. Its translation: CASSYSPHDGYTF.

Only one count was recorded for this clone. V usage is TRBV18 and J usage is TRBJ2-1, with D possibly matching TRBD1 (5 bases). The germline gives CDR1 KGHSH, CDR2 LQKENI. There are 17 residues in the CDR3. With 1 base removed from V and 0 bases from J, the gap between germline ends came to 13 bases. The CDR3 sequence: CASSPQGPRSSYNEQFF. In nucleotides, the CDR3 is TGTGCCAGCTCACCACAGGGGCCCCGCAGCTCCTACAATGAGCAGTTCTTC. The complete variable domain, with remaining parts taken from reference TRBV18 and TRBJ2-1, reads NAGVMQNPRHLVRRRGQEARLRCSPMKGHSHVYWYRQLPEEGLKFMVYLQKENIIDESGMPKERFSAEFPKEGPSILRIQQVVRGDSAAYFCASSPQGPRSSYNEQFFGPGTRLTVL.